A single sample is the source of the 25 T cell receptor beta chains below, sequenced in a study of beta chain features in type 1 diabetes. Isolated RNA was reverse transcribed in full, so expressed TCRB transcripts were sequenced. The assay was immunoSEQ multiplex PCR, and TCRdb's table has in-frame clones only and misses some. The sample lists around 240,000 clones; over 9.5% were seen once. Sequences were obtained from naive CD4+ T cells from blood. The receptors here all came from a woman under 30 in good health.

The CDR3, as DNA: TGTGCCAGCAGCTTAATGGACAGTGAAGCTTTCTTT. This encodes CASSLMDSEAFF. The chain carries TRBV7-9 and TRBJ1-1; tentative D call: TRBD1 (6 bases). Per the germline V gene, CDR1 is SEHNR and CDR2 is FQNEAQ (reference sequence). The CDR3 contains 12 residues. V shed 2 bases and J shed 7 bases, with 8 bases lying between them.

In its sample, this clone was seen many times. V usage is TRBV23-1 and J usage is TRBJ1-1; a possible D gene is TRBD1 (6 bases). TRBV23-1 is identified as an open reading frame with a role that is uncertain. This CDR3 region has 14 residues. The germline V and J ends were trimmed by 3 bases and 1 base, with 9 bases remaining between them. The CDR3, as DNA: TGCGCCAGCAGTCATAGGGGGAAGAACACTGAAGCTTTCTTT. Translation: CASSHRGKNTEAFF.

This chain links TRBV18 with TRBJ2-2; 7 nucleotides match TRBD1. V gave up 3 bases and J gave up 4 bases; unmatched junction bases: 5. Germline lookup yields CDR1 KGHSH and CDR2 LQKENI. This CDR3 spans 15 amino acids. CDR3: CASSPGTDSTGELFF. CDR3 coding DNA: TGTGCCAGCTCACCTGGGACAGATTCCACCGGGGAGCTGTTTTTT.

The CDR3: CASSVTGAPTDTQYF. The CDR3 coding sequence is TGTGCCAGCAGCGTTACAGGGGCCCCTACAGATACGCAGTATTTT. V and J are TRBV9 and TRBJ2-3; 7 nucleotides match TRBD1. Germline V gene data show CDR1 as SGDLS and CDR2 as YYNGEE. The J segment lost 3 bases and the V segment lost 2 bases, leaving 6 bases of the junction unmatched. This CDR3 comprises 15 residues.

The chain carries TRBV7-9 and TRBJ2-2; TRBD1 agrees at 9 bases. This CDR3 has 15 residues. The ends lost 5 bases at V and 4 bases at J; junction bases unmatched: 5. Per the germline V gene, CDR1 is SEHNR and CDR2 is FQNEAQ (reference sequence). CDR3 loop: CASSHRGPGTGELFF. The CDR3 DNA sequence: TGTGCCAGCAGCCACAGGGGGCCGGGCACCGGGGAGCTGTTTTTT.

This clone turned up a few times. In DNA, the CDR3 is TGTGCCAGCACTATACAGGCGACCTATGGCTACACCTTC. Its translation is CASTIQATYGYTF. V usage is TRBV6-6 and J usage is TRBJ1-2, with D tentatively TRBD1 (5 bases). V was shortened by 7 bases and J by 4 bases, with 13 bases between the two germline ends. The V gene's germline CDR1 is MNHNY and CDR2 SVGAGI (reference sequence). CDR3 length: 13 residues.

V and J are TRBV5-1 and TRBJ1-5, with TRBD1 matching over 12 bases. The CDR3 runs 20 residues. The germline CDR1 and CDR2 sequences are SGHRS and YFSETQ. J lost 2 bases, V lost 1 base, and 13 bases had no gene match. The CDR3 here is CASSLIRPGQGASGNQPQHF. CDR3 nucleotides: TGCGCCAGCAGCTTGATACGACCGGGACAGGGGGCATCAGGCAATCAGCCCCAGCATTTT.

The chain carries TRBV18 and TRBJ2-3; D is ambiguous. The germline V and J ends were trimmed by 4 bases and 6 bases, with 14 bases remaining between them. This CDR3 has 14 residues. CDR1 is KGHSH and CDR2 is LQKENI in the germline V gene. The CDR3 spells CASSLARSQDTQYF. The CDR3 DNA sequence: TGTGCCAGCTCACTAGCTAGGTCCCAGGATACGCAGTATTTT. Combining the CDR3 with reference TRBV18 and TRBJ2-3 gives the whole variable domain NAGVMQNPRHLVRRRGQEARLRCSPMKGHSHVYWYRQLPEEGLKFMVYLQKENIIDESGMPKERFSAEFPKEGPSILRIQQVVRGDSAAYFCASSLARSQDTQYFGPGTRLTVL.

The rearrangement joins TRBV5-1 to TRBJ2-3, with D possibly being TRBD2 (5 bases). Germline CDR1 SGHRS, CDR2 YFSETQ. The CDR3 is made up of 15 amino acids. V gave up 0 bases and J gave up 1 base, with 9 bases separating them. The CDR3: CASSLGRGGTDTQYF. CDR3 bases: TGCGCCAGCAGCTTGGGACGGGGAGGCACAGATACGCAGTATTTT. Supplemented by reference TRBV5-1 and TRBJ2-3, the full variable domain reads KAGVTQTPRYLIKTRGQQVTLSCSPISGHRSVSWYQQTPGQGLQFLFEYFSETQRNKGNFPGRFSGRQFSNSRSEMNVSTLELGDSALYLCASSLGRGGTDTQYFGPGTRLTVL.

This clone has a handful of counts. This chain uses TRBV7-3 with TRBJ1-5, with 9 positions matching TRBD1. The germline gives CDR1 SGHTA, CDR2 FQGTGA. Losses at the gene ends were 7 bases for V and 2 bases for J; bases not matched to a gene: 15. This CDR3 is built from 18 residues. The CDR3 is CASTQSGQGIGGNQPQHF. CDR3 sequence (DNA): TGTGCCAGCACCCAATCGGGACAGGGAATTGGAGGCAATCAGCCCCAGCATTTT.

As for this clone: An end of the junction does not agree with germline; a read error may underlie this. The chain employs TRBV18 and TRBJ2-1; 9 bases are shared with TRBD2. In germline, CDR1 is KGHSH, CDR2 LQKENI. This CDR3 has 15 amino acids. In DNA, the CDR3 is TGTGCCAGCTCACCACCCAGCGGGAGGCCCTCAATTTTGATCTTC. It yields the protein CASSPPSGRPSILIF.

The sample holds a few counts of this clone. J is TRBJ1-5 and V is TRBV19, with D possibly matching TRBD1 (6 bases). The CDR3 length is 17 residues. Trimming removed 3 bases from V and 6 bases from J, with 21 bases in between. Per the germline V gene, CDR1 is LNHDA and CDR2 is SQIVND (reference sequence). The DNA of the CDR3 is TGTGCCAGTAGTATGTTGCAGGGGCTAGGTGTTGGTCAGCCCCAGCATTTT. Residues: CASSMLQGLGVGQPQHF.

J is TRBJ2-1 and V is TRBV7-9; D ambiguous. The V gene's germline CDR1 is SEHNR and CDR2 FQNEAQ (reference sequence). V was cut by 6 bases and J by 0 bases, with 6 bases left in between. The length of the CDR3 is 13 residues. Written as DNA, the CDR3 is TGTGCCAGCAGAAGTAGCTCCTACAATGAGCAGTTCTTC. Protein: CASRSSSYNEQFF.

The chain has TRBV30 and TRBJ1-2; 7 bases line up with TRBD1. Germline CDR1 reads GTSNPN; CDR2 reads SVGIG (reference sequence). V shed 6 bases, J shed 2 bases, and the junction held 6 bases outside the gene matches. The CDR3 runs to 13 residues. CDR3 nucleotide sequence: TGTGCCTGCACGGACAGGAGGAACTATGGCTACACCTTC. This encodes CACTDRRNYGYTF.

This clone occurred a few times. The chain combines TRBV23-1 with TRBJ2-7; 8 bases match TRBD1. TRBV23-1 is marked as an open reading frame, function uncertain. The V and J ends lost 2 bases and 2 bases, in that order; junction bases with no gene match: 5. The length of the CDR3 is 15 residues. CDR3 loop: CASSQGQGLPYEQYF. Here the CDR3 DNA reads TGCGCCAGCAGTCAAGGACAGGGCTTACCCTACGAGCAGTACTTC.

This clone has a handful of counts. The CDR3 protein is CASSPSGSGADTQYF. The CDR3 DNA reads TGTGCCAGCAGCCCTAGCGGGAGCGGGGCAGATACGCAGTATTTT. The chain has TRBV6-6 and TRBJ2-3, with 10 bases identical to TRBD2. Trimming cost V 6 bases and J 4 bases; bases outside gene matches: 7. CDR1 MNHNY and CDR2 SVGAGI come from the germline V gene (reference sequence). The CDR3 totals 15 residues.

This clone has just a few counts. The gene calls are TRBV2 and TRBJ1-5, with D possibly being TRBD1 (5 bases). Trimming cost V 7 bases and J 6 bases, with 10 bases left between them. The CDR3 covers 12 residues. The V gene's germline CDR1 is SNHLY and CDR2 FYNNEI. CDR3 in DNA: TGTGCCAGCACCGTGGGGGGTCAGCCCCAGCATTTT. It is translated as CASTVGGQPQHF.

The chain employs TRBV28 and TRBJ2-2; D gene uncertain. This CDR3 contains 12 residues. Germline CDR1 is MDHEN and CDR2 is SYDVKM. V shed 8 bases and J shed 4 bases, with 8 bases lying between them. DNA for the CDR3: TGTGCCAGCGTCGAGAGCACCGGGGAGCTGTTTTTT. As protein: CASVESTGELFF.

The CDR3 spells CASSFWRGDNEQFF. Written as DNA, the CDR3 is TGTGCCAGCAGCTTTTGGCGGGGAGATAATGAGCAGTTCTTC. V usage is TRBV5-4 and J usage is TRBJ2-1; a weak D match, TRBD2 (6 bases). The germline V and J ends were trimmed by 2 bases and 7 bases, with 13 bases remaining between them. Per germline, CDR1 SGHNT and CDR2 YYREEE (reference sequence). CDR3 length equals 14 residues.

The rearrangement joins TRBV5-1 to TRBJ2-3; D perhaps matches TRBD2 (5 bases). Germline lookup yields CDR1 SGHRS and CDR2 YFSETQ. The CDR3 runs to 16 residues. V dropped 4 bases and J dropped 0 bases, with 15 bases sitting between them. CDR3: CASSTVLRGSTDTQYF. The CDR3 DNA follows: TGCGCCAGCAGCACAGTATTACGGGGTAGCACAGATACGCAGTATTTT. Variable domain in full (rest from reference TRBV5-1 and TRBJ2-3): KAGVTQTPRYLIKTRGQQVTLSCSPISGHRSVSWYQQTPGQGLQFLFEYFSETQRNKGNFPGRFSGRQFSNSRSEMNVSTLELGDSALYLCASSTVLRGSTDTQYFGPGTRLTVL.

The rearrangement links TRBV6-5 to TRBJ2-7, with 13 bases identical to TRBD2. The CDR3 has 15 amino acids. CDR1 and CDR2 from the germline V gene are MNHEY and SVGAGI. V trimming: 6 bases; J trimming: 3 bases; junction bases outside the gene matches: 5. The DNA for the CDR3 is TGTGCCAGCAGCCGCCGACTAGCGGGAGGCTACGAGCAGTACTTC. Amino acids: CASSRRLAGGYEQYF.

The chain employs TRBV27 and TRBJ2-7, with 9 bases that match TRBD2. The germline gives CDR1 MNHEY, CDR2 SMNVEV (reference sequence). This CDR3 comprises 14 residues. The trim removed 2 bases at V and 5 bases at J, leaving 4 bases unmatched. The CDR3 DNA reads TGTGCCAGCAGTTTAGCGGGAGGGCCCGACGAGCAGTACTTC. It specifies CASSLAGGPDEQYF.

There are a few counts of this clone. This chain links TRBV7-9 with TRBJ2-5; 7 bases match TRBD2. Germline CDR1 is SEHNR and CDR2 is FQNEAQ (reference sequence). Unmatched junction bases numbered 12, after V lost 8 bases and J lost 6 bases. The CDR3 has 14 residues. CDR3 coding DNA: TGTGCCAGCGTATCGGGAGGCCTCGAAAAGACCCAGTACTTC. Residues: CASVSGGLEKTQYF.

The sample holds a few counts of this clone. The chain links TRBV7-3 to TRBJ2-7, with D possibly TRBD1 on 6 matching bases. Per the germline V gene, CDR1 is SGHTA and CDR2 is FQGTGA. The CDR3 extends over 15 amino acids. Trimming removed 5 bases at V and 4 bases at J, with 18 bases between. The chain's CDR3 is CASSRMGEGEYEQYF. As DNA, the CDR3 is TGTGCCAGCAGCCGGATGGGTGAGGGGGAGTACGAGCAGTACTTC.

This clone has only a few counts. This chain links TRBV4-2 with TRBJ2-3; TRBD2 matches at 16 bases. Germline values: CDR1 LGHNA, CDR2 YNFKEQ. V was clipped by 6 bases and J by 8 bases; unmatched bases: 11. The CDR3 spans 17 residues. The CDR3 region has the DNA TGTGCCAGCAGACCCGGGACTAGCGGGAGGGCTTCCCCTACGCAGTATTTT. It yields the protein CASRPGTSGRASPTQYF.